Listed below are T cell receptor beta chains from one sample, sequenced in a study of technical replicates of blood from a few donors. This table comes from immunoSEQ multiplex PCR, and its TCRdb copy is limited to in-frame clones, with some not included. Here the sample spans about 62,000 clones, more than 95% being singletons. Sequencing was performed on T cells isolated from PBMCs. The receptors were gathered from a human donor in good health. CDR3s include the opening cysteine and the closing phenylalanine or tryptophan. Fields, in order: V gene, D gene, J gene, clone size, CDR3 DNA, CDR3 protein. A D gene is named only where the DNA matches it firmly. Where a row states a size, it is once, few, many or the class of an expanded clone; other rows omit it.

>TRBV27|NA|TRBJ2-3|NA
TGTGCCAGCAGTCCTAGAAGAGATACGCAGTATTTT
CASSPRRDTQYF
>TRBV28|TRBD2|TRBJ2-2|NA
TGTGCCAGCAGTTTTAGGCTAAGGGGAGGGCCGTTCTTTTACACCGGGGAGCTGTTTTTT
CASSFRLRGGPFFYTGELFF
>TRBV19|NA|TRBJ2-5|once
TGTGCCAGTAGTATTTGGCAGGCAGGACAAGAGACCCAGTACTTC
CASSIWQAGQETQYF
>TRBV21-1|NA|TRBJ1-5|NA
TGTGCCAGTTTGCCACAGGTCCCGAAGACTTATAGCAATCAGCCCCAGCATTTT
CASLPQVPKTYSNQPQHF
>TRBV12-1|NA|TRBJ1-2|NA
TGTGCCAGCAGCTTCAAAACGACAGGGCCCTCGGGGGTTAACTATGGCTACACCTTC
CASSFKTTGPSGVNYGYTF
>TRBV2|NA|TRBJ2-2|NA
TGTGCCAGCACCCCGGGTCGGCCCGGGGAGCTGTTTTTT
CASTPGRPGELFF
>TRBV7-9|NA|TRBJ2-1|NA
TGTGCCAGCAGCTTAGCTCTAATCGCTGAGCAGTTCTTC
CASSLALIAEQFF
>TRBV15|NA|TRBJ1-4|NA
TGTGCCACCAGCAGAGATCTATTTTCTAAGAATGAAAAACTGTTTTTT
CATSRDLFSKNEKLFF
>TRBV4-1|NA|TRBJ2-7|once
TGCGCCAGCAGCCAATCGGATGAGGCCGAGCAGTACTTC
CASSQSDEAEQYF
>TRBV30|TRBD1|TRBJ1-2|NA
TGTGCCTGGAGTGTTTCAGGGGGCTTCCAGGGCTACACCTTC
CAWSVSGGFQGYTF
>TRBV28|NA|TRBJ2-7|NA
TGTGCCAGCAGTACCAAGACAGGCCACAGCTCCTACGAGCAGTACTTC
CASSTKTGHSSYEQYF
>TRBV6-6|NA|TRBJ2-1|NA
TGTGCCAGCAGTTACACCGGACTGGAGAATGAGCAGTTCTTC
CASSYTGLENEQFF
>TRBV5-1|TRBD2|TRBJ2-7|NA
TGCGCCAGCAGCAGCTCTAGCGGGGGGGCCAACGAGCAGTACTTC
CASSSSSGGANEQYF
>TRBV28|TRBD2|TRBJ2-1|NA
TGTGCCAGCAGTTCCTTCGGACTAGCGGAGTACAATGAGCAGTTCTTC
CASSSFGLAEYNEQFF
>TRBV5-6|NA|TRBJ1-4|once
TGTGCCAGCAGCCTCCCGAGTGAAAAACTGTTTTTT
CASSLPSEKLFF
>TRBV30|NA|TRBJ1-4|NA
TGTGCCTGGAAAAGGGGCACATTGCTCAATAATGAAAAACTGTTTTTT
CAWKRGTLLNNEKLFF
>TRBV23-1|NA|TRBJ2-5|NA
TGCGCCAGCAGTCCTCCGATCTGGCAGGGAATGGGAAGGGGCCAAGAGACCCAGTACTTC
CASSPPIWQGMGRGQETQYF
>TRBV19|TRBD1|TRBJ2-4|NA
TGTGCCAGTAGTCCTCTCCCGGGACAGGGGGCTCACGGCATTCAGTACTTC
CASSPLPGQGAHGIQYF
>TRBV27|NA|TRBJ2-1|NA
TGTGCCAGCATTTCTAGCTTTATTGGCCTATACAATGAGCAGTTCTTC
CASISSFIGLYNEQFF
>TRBV2|TRBD1|TRBJ2-5|NA
TGTGCCAGCAGTGCGCTGACAGGGCCCGAAGAGACCCAGTACTTC
CASSALTGPEETQYF
>TRBV6-5|NA|TRBJ1-1|NA
TGTGCCAGCACCCTCAAGGGGTGGAACACTGAAGCTTTCTTT
CASTLKGWNTEAFF
>TRBV27|NA|TRBJ2-2|NA
TGTGCCAGCAGTCCCAGGGTCCCCGGGGAGCTGTTTTTT
CASSPRVPGELFF